This entry features one T cell receptor beta chain sequence. The authors ran a second PCR of roughly 6 to 12 cycles using a sample-barcoded 5' primer and a J-beta primer mix. MiXCR was run by TCRdb on the 5' RACE reads, yielding one entry per CDR3 protein. The repertoire holds over 1,200,000 distinct CDR3 sequences, around 55% seen once, with over 5% in the top ten. These data are taken from a study of blood T cells in healthy people across ages. This CDR3 comprises 14 residues. Germline CDR1 and CDR2: SGHAT and FQNNGV. The trim removed 5 bases at V and 5 bases at J, leaving 6 bases unmatched. The sequence derives from a man aged 18-30 years in good health. The sample comprised blood. The chain is built from TRBV11-2 and TRBJ2-5; 9 nucleotides align to TRBD1. The CDR3 coding sequence is TGTGCCAGCAGCAAACAGGGGGCCTGGGAGACCCAGTACTTC. This translates into CASSKQGAWETQYF.